This TCR beta chain was retrieved from a study of T-cell reconstitution after alpha-beta-depleted transplantation in children (dated by TCRdb to the mid-2010s). Some background on the complete study: Using TCR repertoire profiling, the study followed T-cell immune reconstitution in a quantitative way in children after TCRalphabeta/CD19-depleted allogeneic hematopoietic cell transplantation.

Overall study outcomes, separate from this receptor: Apparently early alphabetaT-cell count recovery about two months after transplant reportedly relied on only several hundred rapidly expanded clones derived from non-depleted graft cells. The high TCRbeta diversity at day 60 in some patients was ascribed to recipient T cells and intrathymic progenitors that had survived conditioning. Over subsequent months, a decline in hyperexpanded clone frequencies was noted, and after one year, T-cell counts and TCRbeta diversity were mostly ascribed to newly produced T cells.

This sample's treatment or condition label indicates: allogeneic hematopoietic cell transplantation with graft depleted of TCRalphabeta T cells and CD19 B cells. Transplant recipients were children who received TCRalphabeta/CD19-depleted allogeneic hematopoietic cell grafts. A few counts support this clonotype. Its antigen is not yet known. The sample holds no much larger clone one base away, and base qualities are not on file. The library was built by means of PCR. Sequencing instrument: Illumina HiSeq 2500. To normalize quantification of the TCRbeta repertoire, the TCR libraries were built with molecular barcoding that relied on unique molecular identifiers. The public reads were reanalyzed by TCRdb: fastp trimming at Q25, MiXCR alignment, in-frame beta chains only. When rows share a CDR3 protein, they turn into one entry using the most common DNA and genes. Here the sample has over 150,000 distinct CDR3 sequences; under 8.5% occur a single time. The biggest ten clones account for 4.5% to 6.5% of the sample.

Sequencing was performed on PBMCs, taken before TCRalphabeta/CD19-depleted stem cell transplant. The sequence derives from a boy between 2 and 10 years old with acute lymphoblastic leukemia, due to receive a stem cell transplant.

The CDR3 loop reads CASSWMTGISTDTQYF. The DNA sequence is given as TGTGCCAGCAGCTGGATGACAGGAATAAGCACAGATACGCAGTATTTT. The sequence joins TRBV7-9 to TRBJ2-3; the D region possibly corresponds to TRBD1 (6 bases align). The V end loses 4 bases and the J end loses 0 bases, and a stretch of 14 bases separates them. In the germline V gene (reference sequence), CDR1 corresponds to SEHNR and CDR2 to FQNEAQ. The CDR3 goes from the cysteine to the phenylalanine over 16 residues. The only DNA kept is the CDR3, 48 bases in frame from the first base.